This TCR beta chain was recorded in a study of blood T cell repertoires in COVID-19. The wider study: COVID-19 samples collected from the United States, Italy and Spain covered acute and convalescent phases.

Original processing notes: Amplification of reference gene primers provided the estimated nucleated cell counts. Produced via immunoSEQ multiplex PCR; TCRdb's table is partial and in-frame only. That table is the source of V, J and clone size, and D and trimming were worked out from the DNA. The sample lists about 370,000 clones; roughly nine tenths were seen once. Which cohort a participant joined came from the clinical history participants gave. V was pared by 4 bases and J by 1 base, with 25 bases between. This CDR3 has 19 amino acids. Germline CDR1 is MRHNA and CDR2 is SNTAGT. The sample was PBMCs or T cells enriched from blood (not recorded which). The rearrangement links TRBV6-4 to TRBJ1-1; unclear D gene. The receptor was derived from a man aged 18-30 years who had recovered from COVID-19. Here the CDR3 DNA reads TGTGCCAGCAGTGGACCCTCAGGTTCACAATACCCGAGGAACACTGAAGCTTTCTTT. Amino acid sequence: CASSGPSGSQYPRNTEAFF.